The 4 T cell receptor beta chains listed next were all sequenced from one sample in a study of shared clonotypes between healthy human individuals. Assay used: immunoSEQ multiplex PCR; TCRdb lists only in-frame clones, some missing. Found here are about 700,000 clones, about 74% of them singletons; the top ten hold more than 1.5%. The sequenced material came from memory CD4+ T cells sorted from blood. Subset here: CD45RA-negative fraction. The source is a woman in her 30s in good health.

This clone showed up just a few times. The rearrangement joins TRBV5-1 to TRBJ2-7; either TRBD1 or TRBD2 may supply D (6 bases each). V dropped 0 bases and J dropped 3 bases, with 13 bases sitting between them. The germline CDR1 and CDR2 sequences are SGHRS and YFSETQ. The CDR3 sequence is 15 residues long. The chain's CDR3 is CASSLGRGTIYEQYF. Here the CDR3 DNA reads TGCGCCAGCAGCTTGGGTCGCGGGACAATCTACGAGCAGTACTTC. The full variable domain, completed using reference TRBV5-1 and TRBJ2-7, is KAGVTQTPRYLIKTRGQQVTLSCSPISGHRSVSWYQQTPGQGLQFLFEYFSETQRNKGNFPGRFSGRQFSNSRSEMNVSTLELGDSALYLCASSLGRGTIYEQYFGPGTRLTVT.

This chain joins TRBV28 and TRBJ1-4; D gene uncertain. V was cut by 6 bases and J by 8 bases, with 16 bases left in between. This CDR3 is built from 14 residues. Germline V gives CDR1 MDHEN, CDR2 SYDVKM. The CDR3 DNA reads as TGTGCCAGCAGCCTACATCAAGAAAAGGAAAAACTGTTTTTT. Its translation is CASSLHQEKEKLFF.

Only a few counts were recorded for this clone. The genes are TRBV19 and TRBJ1-5, with unresolved D. The length of the CDR3 is 13 residues. Germline assignment: CDR1 LNHDA and CDR2 SQIVND (reference sequence). Deletions cut 5 bases from V and 4 bases from J, with 9 bases between. The chain's CDR3 is CASSPTTNQPQHF. The CDR3 DNA reads as TGTGCCAGTAGTCCCACTACTAATCAGCCCCAGCATTTT.

The gene calls are TRBV6-5 and TRBJ1-2, with D maybe TRBD1 (5 bases). The germline V gene encodes CDR1 MNHEY and CDR2 SVGAGI. Trimming stripped 5 bases from V and 4 bases from J, with 11 bases between. This CDR3 has 13 residues. The CDR3: CASSAGRVYGYTF. CDR3 sequence (DNA): TGTGCCAGCAGTGCCGGCAGGGTCTATGGCTACACCTTC.